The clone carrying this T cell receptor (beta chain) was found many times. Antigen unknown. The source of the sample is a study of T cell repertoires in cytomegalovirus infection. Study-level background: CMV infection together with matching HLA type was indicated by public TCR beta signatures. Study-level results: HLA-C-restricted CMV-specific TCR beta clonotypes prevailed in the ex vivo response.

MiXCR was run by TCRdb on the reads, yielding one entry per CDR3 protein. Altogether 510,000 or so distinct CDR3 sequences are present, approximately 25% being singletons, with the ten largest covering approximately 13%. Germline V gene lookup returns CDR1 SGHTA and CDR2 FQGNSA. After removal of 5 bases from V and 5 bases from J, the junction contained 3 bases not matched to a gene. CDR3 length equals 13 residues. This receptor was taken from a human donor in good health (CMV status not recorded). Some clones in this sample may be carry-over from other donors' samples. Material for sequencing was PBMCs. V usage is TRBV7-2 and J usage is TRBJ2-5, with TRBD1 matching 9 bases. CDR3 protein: CASSGTGRETQYF. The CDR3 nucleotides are TGTGCCAGCAGCGGGACAGGGCGGGAGACCCAGTACTTC.